This is a list of T cell receptor beta chains from one sample in a study of technical replicates of blood from a handful of donors. This table comes from immunoSEQ multiplex PCR, and its TCRdb copy is limited to in-frame clones, with some not included. This sample carries about 80,000 clones, 95% to 98% of them seen once, and the ten largest clones take around 0.2%. The sample was T cells isolated from PBMCs. The receptors derive from a human donor in good health. Both conserved end residues are part of each CDR3. D genes are given only for firm matches. Rows give clone size only sometimes, using once, few, many, or a class for an expanded clone.

TRBV5-5	NA	TRBJ1-5	NA	TGTGCCAGCAGCTTCGCCAGGGGCGATCAGCCCCAGCATTTT	CASSFARGDQPQHF
TRBV7-9	NA	TRBJ2-7	TRBD1	TGTGCCAGCAGCTTAGCGCTTAACGGGACAGGGCGCGTTGACTTC	CASSLALNGTGRVDF
TRBV5-6	NA	TRBJ2-6	TRBD1	TGTGCCAGCAGTAGACACACAGGGGTGGTGACTGGGGCCAACGTCCTGACTTTC	CASSRHTGVVTGANVLTF
TRBV29-1	NA	TRBJ2-1	TRBD2	TGCAGCGGCCGGACTAGTATCAATGAGCAGTTCTTC	CSGRTSINEQFF
TRBV10-3	NA	TRBJ2-5	TRBD1	TGTGCCATCAGGGGAACAGGGGGCACAGAGACCCAGTACTTC	CAIRGTGGTETQYF
TRBV9	NA	TRBJ2-7	TRBD1	TGTGCCAGCAGCGCTGCCGGGACAGTCAGCTACGAGCAGTACTTC	CASSAAGTVSYEQYF
TRBV28	NA	TRBJ1-1	NA	TGTGCCAGCAGTCTCGAACTAGGGGCTTTCTTT	CASSLELGAFF
TRBV19	once	TRBJ2-7	TRBD2	TGTGCCAGTACCACTAGCGGGAGGGAAGAGCAGTACTTC	CASTTSGREEQYF
TRBV6-6	NA	TRBJ2-1	TRBD1	TGTGCCAGCAGACAGGGGCCCTACAATGAGCAGTTCTTC	CASRQGPYNEQFF
TRBV7-9	NA	TRBJ2-5	NA	TGTGCCAGCAGCGCTCCAGGGACCCAGTACTTC	CASSAPGTQYF
TRBV11-3	NA	TRBJ2-2	NA	TGTGCCAGCAGCTTAGTTCGGGGGGCATCCGGGGAGCTGTTTTTT	CASSLVRGASGELFF
TRBV6-5	NA	TRBJ1-2	TRBD1	TGTGCCAGCAGTTACTCTACAGGGGAAAGAAACTATGGCTACACCTTC	CASSYSTGERNYGYTF
TRBV9	NA	TRBJ1-4	NA	TGTGCCAGCAGCGGCCAGGGTGCAACTAATGAAAAACTGTTTTTT	CASSGQGATNEKLFF
TRBV19	NA	TRBJ2-7	NA	TGTGCCAGTAGTCCCGAGCCTTCCTACGAGCAGTACTTC	CASSPEPSYEQYF
TRBV18	NA	TRBJ1-2	TRBD1	TGTGCCAGCTCACCACCGGCACAGGGGGTCTCTGGCTACACCTTC	CASSPPAQGVSGYTF
TRBV13	NA	TRBJ2-5	TRBD2	TGTGCCAGCAGCCCAGGGACTAGCGGGAGGGCCCAGGAGACCCAGTACTTC	CASSPGTSGRAQETQYF
TRBV28	NA	TRBJ2-5	TRBD2	TGTGCCAGCAAGATCGCGGGAGTACAAGAGACCCAGTACTTC	CASKIAGVQETQYF
TRBV7-2	NA	TRBJ2-3	NA	TGTGCCAGCAGCTTCGGGACTGACACAGATACGCAGTATTTT	CASSFGTDTDTQYF
TRBV9	NA	TRBJ2-7	NA	TGTGCCAGCAGCGTAGAGGGAGGCGAGCAGTACTTC	CASSVEGGEQYF
TRBV5-1	NA	TRBJ1-4	NA	TGCGCCAGCAGCTTAGCGGGTTCCACAACTAATGAAAAACTGTTTTTT	CASSLAGSTTNEKLFF
TRBV9	NA	TRBJ1-1	TRBD1	TGTGCCAGCAGCACTACGACAGGGGTAAACACTGAAGCTTTCTTT	CASSTTTGVNTEAFF
TRBV7-3	NA	TRBJ2-3	TRBD1	TGTGCCAGCAGCTCCCGCACTTTTTTTTGGGACAGAGGCACAGATACGCAGTATTTT	CASSSRTFFWDRGTDTQYF
TRBV28	NA	TRBJ1-2	NA	TGTGCCAGCAGTTTCCCAGGATTTTATGGCTACACCTTC	CASSFPGFYGYTF
TRBV7-9	NA	TRBJ1-1	NA	TGTGCCAGCAGCTTCTCCCAGGGTATCACTGAAGCTTTCTTT	CASSFSQGITEAFF
TRBV6-5	once	TRBJ2-7	NA	TGTGCCAGCAGTTACTCGACGGGCTACGAGCAGTACTTC	CASSYSTGYEQYF
TRBV6-5	NA	TRBJ1-1	NA	TGTGCCAGCAGATTTAACCTAAACAGGAACACTGAAGCTTTCTTT	CASRFNLNRNTEAFF
TRBV7-9	NA	TRBJ2-7	NA	TGTGCCAGCAGCTCGGAAAGACTAGAGCAGTACTTC	CASSSERLEQYF
TRBV10-2	NA	TRBJ1-1	NA	TGCGCCAGCAGTGAAGTCGTGAGTGAAGCTTTCTTT	CASSEVVSEAFF
TRBV4-3	NA	TRBJ2-2	TRBD2	TGCGCCAGCAGCCAAGCGCGACGGGAGGGCACCGGGGAGCTGTTTTTT	CASSQARREGTGELFF
TRBV7-9	NA	TRBJ2-2	TRBD2	TGTGCCAGCCTACACCCCCAGCGGGAGCCGGACGGGGAGCTGTTTTTT	CASLHPQREPDGELFF
TRBV4-1	NA	TRBJ2-1	NA	TGCGCCAGCAGCCAAGCAGGAATCGATGAGCAGTTCTTC	CASSQAGIDEQFF
TRBV2	NA	TRBJ1-2	NA	TGTGCCAGCAGTGGGACAGACATTAACTATGGCTACACCTTC	CASSGTDINYGYTF
TRBV2	NA	TRBJ2-7	NA	TGTGCCAGCAGGGATGACGGCGCAGGCTCCTACGAGCAGTACTTC	CASRDDGAGSYEQYF
TRBV5-1	NA	TRBJ2-4	NA	TGCGCTAGCAAATACGGGAGTTCAGATCGTGGGTACTTC	CASKYGSSDRGYF
TRBV19	NA	TRBJ1-4	NA	TGTGCCAGTAGTCCCCCCCGCGGGGAGGTACTGTTTTTT	CASSPPRGEVLFF
TRBV19	NA	TRBJ2-7	TRBD1	TGTGCCTCCAAACCGGGACAGAACACTGACGAGCAGTACTTC	CASKPGQNTDEQYF
TRBV7-2	NA	TRBJ2-7	NA	TGTGCCAGCAGCCCCTACGCTGGCTCCTACGAGCAGTACTTC	CASSPYAGSYEQYF
TRBV5-8	once	TRBJ1-5	NA	TGTGCCAGCAGCTTGGGGGCGTACAATCAGCCCCAGCATTTT	CASSLGAYNQPQHF
TRBV28	NA	TRBJ2-1	TRBD2	TGTGCCAGCAGTTTACCTAGCGGGATTACCTACAATGAGCAGTTCTTC	CASSLPSGITYNEQFF
TRBV10-3	few	TRBJ2-5	TRBD2	TGTGCCATCAATGGACCCATAGCGGGAGGGCCCGGTTTGGAGACCCAGTACTTC	CAINGPIAGGPGLETQYF
TRBV5-1	NA	TRBJ2-1	TRBD2	TGCGCCAGCAGGCCAACAGGGGCCAGCGGGAGGGCCTACGATGAGCAGTTCTTC	CASRPTGASGRAYDEQFF
TRBV6-5	NA	TRBJ2-2	NA	TGTGCCAGCAGCCAGGGCGGGGAGCTGTTTTTT	CASSQGGELFF
TRBV27	NA	TRBJ1-1	TRBD1	TGTGCCAGCCCCGACAGGGCGAGCACTGAAGCTTTCTTT	CASPDRASTEAFF
TRBV6-5	NA	TRBJ1-4	TRBD1	TGTGCCAGCAGCAGGGGACAGGGGGGGGAAAAACTGTTTTTT	CASSRGQGGEKLFF
TRBV27	NA	TRBJ1-2	TRBD1	TGTGCCAGCAGGGAGACAGGGGTTAGCTATGGCTACACCTTC	CASRETGVSYGYTF
TRBV5-1	NA	TRBJ1-2	TRBD1	TGCGCCAGCAGCTTGGACAGGGGCTACGGCTACACCTTC	CASSLDRGYGYTF